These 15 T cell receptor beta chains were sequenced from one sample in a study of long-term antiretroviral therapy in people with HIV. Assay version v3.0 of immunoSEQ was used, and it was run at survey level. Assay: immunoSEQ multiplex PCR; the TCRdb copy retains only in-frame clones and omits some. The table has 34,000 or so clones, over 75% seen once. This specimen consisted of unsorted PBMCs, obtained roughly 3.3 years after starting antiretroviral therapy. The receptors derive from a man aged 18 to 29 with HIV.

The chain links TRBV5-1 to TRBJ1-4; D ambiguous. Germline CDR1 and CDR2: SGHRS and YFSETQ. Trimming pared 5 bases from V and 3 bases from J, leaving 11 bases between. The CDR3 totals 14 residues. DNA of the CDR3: TGCGCCAGCAGTTTTCAGGAGCCTAATGAAAAACTGTTTTTT. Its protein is CASSFQEPNEKLFF.

For the CDR3, the DNA is TGTGCCAGCAGCTTAGGAACGGGGCCCCGCTCTGGAAACACCATATATTTT. Translation: CASSLGTGPRSGNTIYF. This sequence joins TRBV7-6 and TRBJ1-3; perhaps TRBD1 as D (5 bases). Per germline, CDR1 SGHVS and CDR2 FNYEAQ. V gave up 1 base and J gave up 0 bases, with 13 bases separating them. The CDR3 totals 17 residues.

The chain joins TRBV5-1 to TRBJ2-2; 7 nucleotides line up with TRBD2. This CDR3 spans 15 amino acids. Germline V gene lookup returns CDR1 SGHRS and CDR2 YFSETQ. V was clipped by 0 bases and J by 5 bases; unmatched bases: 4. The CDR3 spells CASSLVLADTGELFF. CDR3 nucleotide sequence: TGCGCCAGCAGCTTGGTGCTAGCGGATACCGGGGAGCTGTTTTTT.

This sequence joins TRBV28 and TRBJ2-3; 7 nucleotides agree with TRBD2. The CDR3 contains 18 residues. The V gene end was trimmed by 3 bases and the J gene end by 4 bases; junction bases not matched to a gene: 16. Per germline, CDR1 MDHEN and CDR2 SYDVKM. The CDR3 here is CASSFPRGAGWRADTQYF. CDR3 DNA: TGTGCCAGCAGTTTCCCTAGAGGAGCGGGGTGGCGCGCAGATACGCAGTATTTT.

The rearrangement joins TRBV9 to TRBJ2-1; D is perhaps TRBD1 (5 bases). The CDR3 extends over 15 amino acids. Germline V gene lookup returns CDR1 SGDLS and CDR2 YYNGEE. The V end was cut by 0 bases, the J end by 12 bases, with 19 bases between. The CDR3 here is CASSVGQGRSQWQFF. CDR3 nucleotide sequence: TGTGCCAGCAGCGTAGGGCAGGGAAGGTCCCAATGGCAGTTCTTC.

The CDR3 protein is CASSSYTYSNQPQHF. In nucleotides, the CDR3 is TGTGCCAGCAGTTCCTATACATATAGCAATCAGCCCCAGCATTTT. This rearrangement joins TRBV27 to TRBJ1-5; D not resolved. Trimming removed 4 bases from V and 0 bases from J, with 10 bases in between. CDR1 and CDR2 from the germline V gene are MNHEY and SMNVEV (reference sequence). CDR3 length: 15 residues.

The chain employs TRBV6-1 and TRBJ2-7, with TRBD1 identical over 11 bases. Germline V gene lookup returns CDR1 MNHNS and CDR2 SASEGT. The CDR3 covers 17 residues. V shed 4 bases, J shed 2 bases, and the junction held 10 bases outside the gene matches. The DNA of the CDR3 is TGTGCCAGCAGTGCCCGTCCGGGACAGGGGGAGACCTACGAGCAGTACTTC. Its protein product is CASSARPGQGETYEQYF.

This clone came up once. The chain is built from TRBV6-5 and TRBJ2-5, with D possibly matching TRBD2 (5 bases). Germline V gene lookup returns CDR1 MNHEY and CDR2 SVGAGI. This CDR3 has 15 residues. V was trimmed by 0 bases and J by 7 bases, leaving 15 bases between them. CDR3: CASSYSGEEEGTQYF. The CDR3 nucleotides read TGTGCCAGCAGTTACTCTGGGGAAGAAGAGGGGACCCAGTACTTC.

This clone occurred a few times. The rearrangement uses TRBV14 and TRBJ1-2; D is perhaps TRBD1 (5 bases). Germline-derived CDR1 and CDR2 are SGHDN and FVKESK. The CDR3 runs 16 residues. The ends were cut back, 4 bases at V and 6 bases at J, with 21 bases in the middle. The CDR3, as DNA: TGTGCCAGCAGCCGAACCGCATTGGGGCCCCTCAATGGCTACACCTTC. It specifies CASSRTALGPLNGYTF.

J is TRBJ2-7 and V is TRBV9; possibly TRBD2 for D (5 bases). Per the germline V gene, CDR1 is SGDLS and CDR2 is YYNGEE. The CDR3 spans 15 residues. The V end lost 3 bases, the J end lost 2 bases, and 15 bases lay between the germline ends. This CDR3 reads CASSGRTKGPYEQYF. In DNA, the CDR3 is TGTGCCAGCAGCGGGAGGACGAAAGGGCCCTACGAGCAGTACTTC.

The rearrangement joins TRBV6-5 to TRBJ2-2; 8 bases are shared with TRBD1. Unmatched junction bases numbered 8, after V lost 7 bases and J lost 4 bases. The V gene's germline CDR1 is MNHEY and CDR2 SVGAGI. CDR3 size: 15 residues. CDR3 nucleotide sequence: TGTGCCAGCACCAGGGGGCGAATAAGCACCGGGGAGCTGTTTTTT. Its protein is CASTRGRISTGELFF.

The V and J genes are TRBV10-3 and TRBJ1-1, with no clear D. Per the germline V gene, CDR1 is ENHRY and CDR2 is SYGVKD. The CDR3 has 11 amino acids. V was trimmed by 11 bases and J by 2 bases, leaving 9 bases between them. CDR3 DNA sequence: TGTGCCGCCGCGGGAAACACTGAAGCTTTCTTT. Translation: CAAAGNTEAFF.

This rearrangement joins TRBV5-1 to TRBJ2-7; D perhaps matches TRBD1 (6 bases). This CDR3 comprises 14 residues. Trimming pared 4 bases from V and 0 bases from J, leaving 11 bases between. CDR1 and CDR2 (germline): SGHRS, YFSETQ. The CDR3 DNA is TGCGCCAGCAGCCCCCAGACAGGCTCCTACGAGCAGTACTTC. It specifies CASSPQTGSYEQYF. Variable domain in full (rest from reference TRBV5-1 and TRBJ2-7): KAGVTQTPRYLIKTRGQQVTLSCSPISGHRSVSWYQQTPGQGLQFLFEYFSETQRNKGNFPGRFSGRQFSNSRSEMNVSTLELGDSALYLCASSPQTGSYEQYFGPGTRLTVT.

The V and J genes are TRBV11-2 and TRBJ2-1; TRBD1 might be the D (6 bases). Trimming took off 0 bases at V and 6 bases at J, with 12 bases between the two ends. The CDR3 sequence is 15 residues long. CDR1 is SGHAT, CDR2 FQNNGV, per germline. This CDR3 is CASSLEVGAGNEQFF. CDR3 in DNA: TGTGCCAGCAGCTTAGAAGTGGGGGCGGGCAATGAGCAGTTCTTC.

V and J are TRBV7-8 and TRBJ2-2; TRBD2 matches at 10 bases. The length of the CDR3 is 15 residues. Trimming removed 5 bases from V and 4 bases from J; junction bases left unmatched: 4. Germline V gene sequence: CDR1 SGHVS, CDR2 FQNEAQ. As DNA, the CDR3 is TGTGCCAGCAGCCAAAGGACTAGCGGCACCGGGGAGCTGTTTTTT. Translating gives CASSQRTSGTGELFF.